The 21 T cell receptor beta chains below come from one sample, sequenced in a study of identical twins. A single record per CDR3 protein comes from TCRdb applying MiXCR to the 5' RACE reads. The sample records some 1,700,000 distinct CDR3 sequences, around 29% being singletons. The specimen was cord blood. These receptor sequences come from a newborn girl in good health.

This sequence joins TRBV28 and TRBJ2-1, with D possibly being TRBD2 (6 bases). Trimming left V 8 bases short and J 10 bases short, with 18 bases between. Germline V lookup: CDR1 MDHEN, CDR2 SYDVKM. The CDR3 length is 13 residues. CDR3 coding DNA: TGTGCCAGCGTTCCAGGTAGCGGCCCCGAGCAGTTCTTC. Amino acids: CASVPGSGPEQFF.

This clonotype has a handful of counts. This chain connects TRBV28 to TRBJ1-1; D is undetermined. The CDR3 length is 13 residues. Trimming removed 6 bases from V and 0 bases from J, with 8 bases in between. Germline assignment: CDR1 MDHEN and CDR2 SYDVKM. The CDR3 spells CASRDGVNTEAFF. CDR3 in DNA: TGTGCCAGCAGAGACGGGGTGAACACTGAAGCTTTCTTT. The variable domain in full, completed from reference TRBV28 and TRBJ1-1, reads DVKVTQSSRYLVKRTGEKVFLECVQDMDHENMFWYRQDPGLGLRLIYFSYDVKMKEKGDIPEGYSVSREKKERFSLILESASTNQTSMYLCASRDGVNTEAFFGQGTRLTVV.

The chain recombines TRBV20-1 with TRBJ1-5; D is unclear. CDR3 length: 15 amino acids. Germline loops: CDR1 DFQATT, CDR2 SNEGSKA (reference sequence). V lost 1 base, J lost 0 bases, and 10 bases lay in between. This CDR3 reads CSARAGPDSNQPQHF. For the CDR3, the DNA is TGCAGTGCTAGAGCCGGGCCCGATAGCAATCAGCCCCAGCATTTT.

Remarks on this clonotype: A junction boundary mismatches the germline segment, possibly from a read error. The chain couples TRBV2 to TRBJ2-1; 10 nucleotides line up with TRBD2. The CDR3 is 16 residues long. CDR1 and CDR2 (germline): SNHLY, FYNNEI. The CDR3 loop is CASREGLAELYNEQFF. DNA for the CDR3: TGTGCCAGCAGGGAAGGACTAGCGGAGCTTTACAATGAGCAGTTCTTC.

The CDR3 protein is CASSPSGLFSPLHF. DNA of the CDR3: TGTGCCAGCAGCCCGTCCGGACTCTTTTCACCCCTCCACTTT. V is TRBV3-1 and J is TRBJ1-6; no reliable D call. Germline CDR1 reads LGHDT; CDR2 reads YNNKEL (reference sequence). The CDR3 contains 14 residues. V was pared by 4 bases and J by 9 bases, with 13 bases between.

Points on this clonotype: A much more abundant neighbour one base away suggests this may be a read error. The chain is built from TRBV12-3 or TRBV12-4 and TRBJ2-5; 14 bases are shared with TRBD2. V shed 7 bases, J shed 13 bases, and the junction held 14 bases outside the gene matches. This CDR3 region has 15 residues. The CDR3 sequence is CASTPGTSGSYERYF. As DNA, the CDR3 is TGTGCCAGCACCCCAGGGACTAGCGGGAGTTACGAGCGGTACTTC.

This clonotype showed up many times. The rearrangement joins TRBV14 to TRBJ1-2; TRBD1 is a possible D gene (5 bases). CDR1 is SGHDN and CDR2 is FVKESK in the germline V gene. V shed 1 base and J shed 2 bases, with 8 bases lying between them. The CDR3 spans 14 residues. The CDR3 protein is CASSQGPGNYGYTF. DNA of the CDR3: TGTGCCAGCAGCCAAGGGCCAGGGAACTATGGCTACACCTTC.

For the CDR3, the DNA is TGTGCCAGCAGTGACGGGGGGCCCAATGAGCAGTACTTC. Translating gives CASSDGGPNEQYF. This sequence joins TRBV6-4 and TRBJ2-5; D may be TRBD1 or TRBD2 (6 bases each). CDR3 length: 13 residues. CDR1 is MRHNA and CDR2 is SNTAGT in the germline V gene. Trimming removed 2 bases from V and 11 bases from J, with 15 bases in between.

The chain joins TRBV11-2 to TRBJ1-2; D is undetermined. V dropped 5 bases and J dropped 2 bases, with 18 bases sitting between them. Per germline, CDR1 SGHAT and CDR2 FQNNGV. There are 16 residues in the CDR3. In DNA form, the CDR3 reads TGTGCCAGCAGCCATGGAGGTTGGGGAGGGAACTATGGCTACACCTTC. This codes for CASSHGGWGGNYGYTF.

This clonotype appeared a few times. The rearrangement joins TRBV20-1 to TRBJ1-2, with a tentative D call TRBD1 (5 bases). Germline-derived CDR1 and CDR2 are DFQATT and SNEGSKA (reference sequence). The CDR3 spans 14 residues. Between the trimmed V and J ends, which lost 0 bases and 2 bases, there was a span of 10 bases. CDR3 region: CSARDLRGNYGYTF. CDR3 coding DNA: TGCAGTGCTAGAGATCTTAGGGGCAACTATGGCTACACCTTC.

The chain carries TRBV25-1 and TRBJ2-1; the match to TRBD2 covers 9 bases. The DNA matches TRBJ2-7 better at its end, which makes the J call doubtful. Germline V gives CDR1 MGHDK, CDR2 SYGVNS. The CDR3 is 18 amino acids. The CDR3 region has the DNA TGTGCCAGCAGTGAATGGTCTAGCGGGACGGGGTACTACAATGAGCAGTACTTC. This codes for CASSEWSSGTGYYNEQYF.

The chain joins TRBV30 to TRBJ1-1; no definite D call. Germline values: CDR1 GTSNPN, CDR2 SVGIG (reference sequence). Trimming pared 0 bases from V and 4 bases from J, leaving 9 bases between. This CDR3 comprises 13 residues. The CDR3: CAWSVGSVTEAFF. The CDR3 DNA follows: TGTGCCTGGAGTGTCGGGTCAGTCACTGAAGCTTTCTTT.

In this sample, this clonotype turned up a few times. CDR3 DNA sequence: TGTGCCAGCAGCTCCGTATTACAGGGAAACTATGGCTACACCTTC. This translates into CASSSVLQGNYGYTF. V gene TRBV3-1 combines with J gene TRBJ1-2; D possibly corresponds to TRBD1 (6 bases). Deletions cut 5 bases from V and 2 bases from J, with 15 bases between. Per germline, CDR1 LGHDT and CDR2 YNNKEL (reference sequence). The CDR3 covers 15 residues. The full variable domain, in which reference TRBV3-1 and TRBJ1-2 provide the parts outside the CDR3, is DTAVSQTPKYLVTQMGNDKSIKCEQNLGHDTMYWYKQDSKKFLKIMFSYNNKELIINETVPNRFSPKSPDKAHLNLHINSLELGDSAVYFCASSSVLQGNYGYTFGSGTRLTVV.

This clonotype has just a few counts. The genes are TRBV20-1 and TRBJ2-7, with D possibly TRBD1 on 6 matching bases. The V gene lost 2 bases and the J gene lost 0 bases, with 11 bases spanning the gap. Germline CDR1 reads DFQATT; CDR2 reads SNEGSKA (reference sequence). This CDR3 is 14 amino acids long. The CDR3 DNA reads as TGCAGTGCTAGATTCCCAGGGGTCTCCTACGAGCAGTACTTC. Residues: CSARFPGVSYEQYF.

The J gene is TRBJ1-1, the V gene TRBV6-1, with D perhaps TRBD1 (5 bases). The ends were cut back, 1 base at V and 3 bases at J, with 12 bases in the middle. CDR3 length: 15 residues. Germline V gene lookup returns CDR1 MNHNS and CDR2 SASEGT. This CDR3 is CASSEVLGGDTEAFF. DNA for the CDR3: TGTGCCAGCAGTGAAGTACTGGGAGGGGACACTGAAGCTTTCTTT.

On this clonotype itself: The junction differs from germline at one of its ends, possibly a read error. The V gene is TRBV6-1, the J gene TRBJ1-4; D may be TRBD1 (5 bases). CDR3 length: 16 amino acids. Per the germline V gene, CDR1 is MNHNS and CDR2 is SASEGT. CDR3 in DNA: TGTGCCAGCATAACGGGACTATCGTCCCCGGCTGAAAAACTGTCTTTT. Amino acid sequence: CASITGLSSPAEKLSF.

This sequence joins TRBV6-2 or TRBV6-3 and TRBJ2-2, with 7 bases lining up with TRBD1. This CDR3 spans 13 amino acids. Germline assignment: CDR1 MNHEY and CDR2 SVGEGT. J gave up 4 bases and V 6 bases, and 2 bases lay outside the gene matches. The CDR3 reads CASRQGSTGELFF. In nucleotides, the CDR3 is TGTGCCAGCAGACAGGGGAGCACCGGGGAGCTGTTTTTT.

This clonotype was counted only a few times. The chain has TRBV20-1 and TRBJ2-3; 7 bases are shared with TRBD2. The CDR3 has 14 amino acids. Per the germline V gene, CDR1 is DFQATT and CDR2 is SNEGSKA (reference sequence). The trim removed 6 bases at V and 4 bases at J, leaving 10 bases unmatched. The DNA of the CDR3 is TGCAGTGCGCCCTTTCGCCGGGAGGCAGATACGCAGTATTTT. This translates into CSAPFRREADTQYF.

About this clonotype: At one of its ends the junction is not consistent with the germline gene, which may arise from a read error. The chain is built from TRBV4-2 and TRBJ1-2; weak D call: TRBD1 (6 bases). Germline V lookup: CDR1 LGHNA, CDR2 YNFKEQ. This CDR3 is built from 19 residues. CDR3: CASSQEGRTALGTNYSYTF. CDR3 DNA sequence: TGTGCCAGCAGCCAAGAAGGTCGGACAGCCTTGGGGACTAACTATAGCTACACCTTC.

The CDR3 is CASSFRAGQYF. CDR3 nucleotides: TGTGCCAGCAGTTTTCGGGCAGGACAGTACTTC. This sequence joins TRBV28 and TRBJ2-4; no clear D gene. The germline V gene has CDR1 MDHEN and CDR2 SYDVKM. The CDR3 is 11 residues long. Trimming left V 3 bases short and J 13 bases short, with 10 bases between.

V gene TRBV6-7 combines with J gene TRBJ2-6; the D gene is possibly TRBD1 (6 bases). TRBV6-7 is given ORF status, its function remaining uncertain. The CDR3 contains 11 residues. V was shortened by 2 bases and J by 16 bases, with 9 bases between the two germline ends. The CDR3 DNA reads TGTGCCAGCAGTTACCCGACAGGTCTGACTTTC. Protein sequence: CASSYPTGLTF.